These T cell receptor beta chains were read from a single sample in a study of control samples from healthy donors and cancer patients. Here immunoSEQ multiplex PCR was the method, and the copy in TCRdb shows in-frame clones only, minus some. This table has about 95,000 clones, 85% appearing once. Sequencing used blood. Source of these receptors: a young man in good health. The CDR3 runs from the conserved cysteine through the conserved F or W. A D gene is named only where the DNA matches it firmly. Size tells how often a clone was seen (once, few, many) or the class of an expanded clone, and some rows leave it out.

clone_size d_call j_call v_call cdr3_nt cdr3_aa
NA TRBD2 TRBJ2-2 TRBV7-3 TGTGCCAGCAGCTCAAGCGGGGGTGAGGCCGGGGAGCTGTTTTTT CASSSSGGEAGELFF
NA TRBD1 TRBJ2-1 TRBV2 TGTGCCAGCAGTTATTTGACGACAGGGGGTAACAATGAGCAGTTCTTC CASSYLTTGGNNEQFF
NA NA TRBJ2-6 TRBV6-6 TGTGCCAGCAGCGTATCAGGCTCTGGGGCCAACGTCCTGACTTTC CASSVSGSGANVLTF
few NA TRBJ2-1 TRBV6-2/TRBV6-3 TGTGCCAGCAGTAAGGGGGTTATTGGGAATGAGCAGTTCTTC CASSKGVIGNEQFF
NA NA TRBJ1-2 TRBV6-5 TGTGCCAGCACTACAACTGGAAACCTCTATGGCTACACCTTC CASTTTGNLYGYTF
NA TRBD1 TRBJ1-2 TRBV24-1 TGTGCCACCAACTCGGGACAGGCTCATGGCTACACCTTC CATNSGQAHGYTF
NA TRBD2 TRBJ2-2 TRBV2 TGTGCCAGCAACTTAGCGGGGTGGGGGACCGGGGAGCTGTTTTTT CASNLAGWGTGELFF
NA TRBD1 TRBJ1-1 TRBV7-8 TGTGCCAGCAGCGTGACAGGGCGGGCTGAAGCTTTCTTT CASSVTGRAEAFF
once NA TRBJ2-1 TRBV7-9 TGTGCCAGCAGCCCCCGGCCGAGAACGGGACGGTCCTACAATGAGCAGTTCTTC CASSPRPRTGRSYNEQFF
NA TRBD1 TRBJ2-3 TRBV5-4 TGTGCCAGCAGCCCCGGACAGGGGACAGATACGCAGTATTTT CASSPGQGTDTQYF
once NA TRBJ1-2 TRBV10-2 TGCGCCAGCAGTGAGTCGGGAGGGCCCTATGGCTACACCTTC CASSESGGPYGYTF
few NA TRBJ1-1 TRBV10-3 TGTGCCATCAGCCCGGACAAGTCTCGAACTGAAGCTTTCTTT CAISPDKSRTEAFF
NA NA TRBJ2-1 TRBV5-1 TGCGCCAGCAGCTTGGGTGCGGGGTACAATGAGCAGTTCTTC CASSLGAGYNEQFF
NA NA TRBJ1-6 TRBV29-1 TGCAGCGTTTCGGACGGCAATTCACCCCTCCACTTT CSVSDGNSPLHF
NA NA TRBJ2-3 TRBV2 TGTGCCAGCAGTGAAGTCGAAGATACGCAGTATTTT CASSEVEDTQYF
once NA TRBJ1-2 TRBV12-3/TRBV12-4 TGTGCCAGCAGTTTGACAGAGGACTATGGCTACACCTTC CASSLTEDYGYTF
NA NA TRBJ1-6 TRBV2 TGTGCCAGCAGTACTAAGACAGGTTTGGTCTCACCCCTCCACTTT CASSTKTGLVSPLHF
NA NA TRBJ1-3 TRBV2 TGTGCCAGCAGGTTGGACAGCCTCTCTGGAAACACCATATATTTT CASRLDSLSGNTIYF
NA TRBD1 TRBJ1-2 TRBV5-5 TGTGCCAGCAGCTTGGGGCCAGACAGGGACATCTATGGCTACACCTTC CASSLGPDRDIYGYTF
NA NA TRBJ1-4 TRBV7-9 TGTGCCAGCAGCTCCTGGGGAAGGGCCAGCACTAATGAAAAACTGTTTTTT CASSSWGRASTNEKLFF
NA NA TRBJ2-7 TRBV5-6 TGTGCCAGCAGCTTTCGGGTATCCGGGGTCCCCTACGAGCAGTACTTC CASSFRVSGVPYEQYF
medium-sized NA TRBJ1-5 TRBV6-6 TGTGCCAGCAGTTACTCCGGACAGAACAATCAGCCCCAGCATTTT CASSYSGQNNQPQHF
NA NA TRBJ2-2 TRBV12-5 TGTGCTAGTGGTTTAGCGCTAGCAACCGGGGAGCTGTTTTTT CASGLALATGELFF
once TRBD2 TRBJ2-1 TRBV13 TGTGCCAGCAGCTTGGTTCGCGGTAGCGGGGGCGGAAGCTCCTACAATGAGCAGTTCTTC CASSLVRGSGGGSSYNEQFF
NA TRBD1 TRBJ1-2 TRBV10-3 TGTGCCATCACCCGACAGGGTCAAGGCTACACCTTC CAITRQGQGYTF
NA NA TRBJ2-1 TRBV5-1 TGCGCCAGCAGCTTGGAACCAGAGCATGAGCAGTTCTTC CASSLEPEHEQFF
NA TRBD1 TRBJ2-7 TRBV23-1 TGCGCCAGCAGTCAAGGACGAACAGGGGGAGGCTCCTACGAGCAGTACTTC CASSQGRTGGGSYEQYF
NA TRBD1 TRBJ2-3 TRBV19 TGTGCCAGTAGTCCGGGACAGGGTGGCTCAGATACGCAGTATTTT CASSPGQGGSDTQYF
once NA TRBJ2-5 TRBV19 TGTGCCAGTAGTATTGGGGGGAGGCGCCTGGAGACCCAGTACTTC CASSIGGRRLETQYF
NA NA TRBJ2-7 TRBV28 TGTGCCAGCAGTTTCGAGGAGGCCCCCTACGAGCAGTACTTC CASSFEEAPYEQYF
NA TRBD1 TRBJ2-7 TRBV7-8 TGTGCCAGCAGGCCCGGGACAGGGGAACTTGAGCAGTACTTC CASRPGTGELEQYF
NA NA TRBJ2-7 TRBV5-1 TGCGCCAGCAGCTTGGGTCAGGAAAGCTCCTACGAGCAGTACTTC CASSLGQESSYEQYF
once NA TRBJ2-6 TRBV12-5 TGTGCTAGTGGTTTGGAAAAAGGGTTTGGGGCCAACGTCCTGACTTTC CASGLEKGFGANVLTF
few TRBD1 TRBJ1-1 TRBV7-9 TGTGCCAGCTCCAGACAGGGGGGAAAACGCACTGAAGCTTTCTTT CASSRQGGKRTEAFF
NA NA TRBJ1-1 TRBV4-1 TGCGCCAGCAGCCAAGACCCGAACACTGAAGCTTTCTTT CASSQDPNTEAFF
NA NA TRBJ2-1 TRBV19 TGTGCCAGTAGTATGAGCAGCTCCTACAATGAGCAGTTCTTC CASSMSSSYNEQFF
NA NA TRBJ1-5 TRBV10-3 TGTGCCATCAGTGGGGGGGGGCAGCCCCAGCATTTT CAISGGGQPQHF
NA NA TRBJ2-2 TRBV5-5 TGTGCCAGCGCCGAGAACACCGGGGAGCTGTTTTTT CASAENTGELFF
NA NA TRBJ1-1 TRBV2 TGTGCCAGCAGTCAAGCTCCGAACACTGAAGCTTTCTTT CASSQAPNTEAFF
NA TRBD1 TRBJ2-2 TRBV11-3 TGTGCCAGCAGCTTAGATCAAGGTGGCGGGACAGGAGGCACCGGGGAGCTGTTTTTT CASSLDQGGGTGGTGELFF
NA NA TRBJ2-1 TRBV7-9 TGTGCCAGCAGCAACAGGGAACTATTGATCTACAATGAGCAGTTCTTC CASSNRELLIYNEQFF
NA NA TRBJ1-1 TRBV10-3 TGTGCATCAGGGGTTACGGACACTGAAGCTTTCTTT CASGVTDTEAFF
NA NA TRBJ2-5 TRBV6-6 TGTGCCAGCAGTTCTACCCAGACCATAACGGGGAATCCCCAGTACTTC CASSSTQTITGNPQYF
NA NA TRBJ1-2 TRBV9 TGTGCCAGCAGCGTAGCGATGGGGGCATGGGGCTACACCTTC CASSVAMGAWGYTF
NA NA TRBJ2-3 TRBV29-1 TGCAGCGTTGTTAAGGGAGCTAGCACAGATACGCAGTATTTT CSVVKGASTDTQYF
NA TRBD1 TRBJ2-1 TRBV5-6 TGTGCCAGCAGCGAAACCTCTTATCGGACAGGGGCGTTCTTC CASSETSYRTGAFF
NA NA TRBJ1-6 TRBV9 TGTGCCAGCAGCGTACAGGGATCCTATAATTCACCCCTCCACTTT CASSVQGSYNSPLHF
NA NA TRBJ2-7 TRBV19 TGTGCCAGTAGTATGTGGCCCGATTCCTACGAGCAGTACTTC CASSMWPDSYEQYF
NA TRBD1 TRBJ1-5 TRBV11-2 TGTGCCAGCAGCTTTGGGGGGACAGTTTACATTCGTCAGCCCCAGCATTTT CASSFGGTVYIRQPQHF
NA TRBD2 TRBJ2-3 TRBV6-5 TGTGCCAGCAGTTACTCAAGCGGGGGGAGCACAGATACGCAGTATTTT CASSYSSGGSTDTQYF
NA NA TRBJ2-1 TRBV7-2 TGTGCCAGCAGCTTAACAGCTACTCCCCTCAATGAGCAGTTCTTC CASSLTATPLNEQFF
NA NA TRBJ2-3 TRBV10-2 TGCGCCAGCAGTGATCGGGGCGCGGGAACAGATACGCAGTATTTT CASSDRGAGTDTQYF
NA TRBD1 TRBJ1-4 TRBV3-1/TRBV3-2 TGTGCCAGCAGCCCCACAGGGGGCAGGGAAAAACTGTTTTTT CASSPTGGREKLFF